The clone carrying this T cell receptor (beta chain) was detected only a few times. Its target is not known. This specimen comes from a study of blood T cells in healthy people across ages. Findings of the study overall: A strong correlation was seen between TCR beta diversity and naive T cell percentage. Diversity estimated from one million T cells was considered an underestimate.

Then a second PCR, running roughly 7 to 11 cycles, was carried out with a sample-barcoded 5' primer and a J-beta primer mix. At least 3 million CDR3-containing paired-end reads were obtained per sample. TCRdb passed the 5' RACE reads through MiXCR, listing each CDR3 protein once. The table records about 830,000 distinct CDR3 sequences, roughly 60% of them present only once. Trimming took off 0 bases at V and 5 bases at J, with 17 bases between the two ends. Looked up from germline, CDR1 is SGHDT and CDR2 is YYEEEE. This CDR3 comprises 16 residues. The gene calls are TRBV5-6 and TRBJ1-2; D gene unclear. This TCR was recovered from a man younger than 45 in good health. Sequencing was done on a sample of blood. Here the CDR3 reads CASSLDLTAVPYGYTF. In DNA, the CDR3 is TGTGCCAGCAGCTTGGACCTAACAGCTGTCCCTTATGGCTACACCTTC.